This T cell receptor (beta chain) was identified in a study of T-cell reconstitution after alpha-beta-depleted transplantation in children. Unique molecular identifiers tagged the TCRbeta library. From the PCR reads, TCRdb called clonotypes with MiXCR, one entry per CDR3 protein. The sample holds 670,000 or so distinct CDR3 sequences, less than 15% seen once. This clonotype occurred many times. This TCR was sampled from a girl aged 2 to 9 with congenital amegakaryocytic thrombocytopenia, due to receive a stem cell transplant. Sequences were derived from PBMCs, sampled before TCRalphabeta/CD19-depleted stem cell transplant.

CDR3: CSIGTGNTEAFF. CDR3 sequence (DNA): TGCAGCATTGGGACAGGGAACACTGAAGCTTTCTTT. This chain uses TRBV29-1 with TRBJ1-1; 8 bases map to TRBD1. The CDR3 is made up of 12 amino acids. Germline lookup yields CDR1 SQVTM and CDR2 ANQGSEA. After removal of 8 bases from V and 1 base from J, the junction contained 3 bases not matched to a gene.